This T cell receptor (beta chain) is drawn from a study of blood T cell repertoires in COVID-19. Sequencing used immunoSEQ multiplex PCR; TCRdb keeps in-frame clones, though not all of them. The sample yields 250,000 or so clones, roughly 84% seen once. Germline loops: CDR1 SGHRS, CDR2 YFSETQ. The ends were cut back, 0 bases at V and 4 bases at J, with 11 bases in the middle. The CDR3 spans 14 residues. The chain combines TRBV5-1 with TRBJ2-7; no firm D call. This sequence originates from a woman in her thirties or forties who had recovered from COVID-19. The specimen was peripheral blood. The CDR3 DNA is TGCGCCAGCAGCTTGGAGAAGTCGGGTTACGAGCAGTACTTC. Translation gives CASSLEKSGYEQYF.